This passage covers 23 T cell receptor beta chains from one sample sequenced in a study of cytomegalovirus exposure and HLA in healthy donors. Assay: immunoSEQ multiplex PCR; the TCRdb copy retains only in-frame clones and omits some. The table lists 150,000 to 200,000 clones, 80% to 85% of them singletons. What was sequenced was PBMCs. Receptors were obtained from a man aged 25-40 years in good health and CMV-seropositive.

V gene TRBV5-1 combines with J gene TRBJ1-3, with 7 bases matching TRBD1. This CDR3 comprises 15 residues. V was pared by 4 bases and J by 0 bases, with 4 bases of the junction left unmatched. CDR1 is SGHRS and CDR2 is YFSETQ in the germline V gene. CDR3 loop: CASSRDSRSGNTIYF. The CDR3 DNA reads TGCGCCAGCAGCCGGGACAGCCGCTCTGGAAACACCATATATTTT.

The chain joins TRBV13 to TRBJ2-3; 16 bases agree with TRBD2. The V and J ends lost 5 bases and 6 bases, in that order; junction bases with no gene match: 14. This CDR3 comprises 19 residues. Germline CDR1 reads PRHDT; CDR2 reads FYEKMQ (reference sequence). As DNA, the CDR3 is TGTGCCAGCAGCACGGGACTAGCGGGGGGGCCCGGTGGTTTGGATACGCAGTATTTT. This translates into CASSTGLAGGPGGLDTQYF. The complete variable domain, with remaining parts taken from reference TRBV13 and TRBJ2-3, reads AAGVIQSPRHLIKEKRETATLKCYPIPRHDTVYWYQQGPGQDPQFLISFYEKMQSDKGSIPDRFSAQQFSDYHSELNMSSLELGDSALYFCASSTGLAGGPGGLDTQYFGPGTRLTVL.

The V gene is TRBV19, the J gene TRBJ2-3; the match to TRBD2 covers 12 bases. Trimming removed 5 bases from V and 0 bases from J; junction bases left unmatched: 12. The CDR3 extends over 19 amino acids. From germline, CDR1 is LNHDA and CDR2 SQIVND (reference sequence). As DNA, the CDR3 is TGTGCCAGTAGTGGCCGGACTAGCGGGGATAAACTTAGCACAGATACGCAGTATTTT. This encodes CASSGRTSGDKLSTDTQYF.

Written as DNA, the CDR3 is TGTGCCAGCAGATTCTTGGACAGGGGTGGCTATGGCTACACCTTC. This encodes CASRFLDRGGYGYTF. The chain combines TRBV27 with TRBJ1-2, with 9 bases aligning to TRBD1. Germline CDR1 reads MNHEY; CDR2 reads SMNVEV (reference sequence). This CDR3 comprises 15 residues. With 6 bases clipped from V and 4 bases from J, the junction kept 9 bases outside the gene matches.

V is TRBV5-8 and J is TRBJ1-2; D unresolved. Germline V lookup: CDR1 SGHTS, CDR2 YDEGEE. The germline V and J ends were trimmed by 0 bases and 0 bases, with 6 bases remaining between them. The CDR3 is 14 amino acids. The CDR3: CASSLVTANYGYTF. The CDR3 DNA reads TGTGCCAGCAGCTTGGTTACGGCTAACTATGGCTACACCTTC. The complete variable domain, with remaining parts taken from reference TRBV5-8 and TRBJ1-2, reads EAGVTQSPTHLIKTRGQQATLRCSPISGHTSVYWYQQALGLGLQFLLWYDEGEERNRGNFPPRFSGRQFPNYSSELNVNALELEDSALYLCASSLVTANYGYTFGSGTRLTVV.

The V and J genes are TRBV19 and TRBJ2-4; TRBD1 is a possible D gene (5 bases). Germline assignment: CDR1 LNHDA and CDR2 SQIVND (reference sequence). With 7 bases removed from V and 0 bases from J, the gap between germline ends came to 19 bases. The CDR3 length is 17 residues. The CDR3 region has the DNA TGTGCCAGTACGCCCAGGGTGGGGCTCTTAGCCAAAAACATTCAGTACTTC. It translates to CASTPRVGLLAKNIQYF. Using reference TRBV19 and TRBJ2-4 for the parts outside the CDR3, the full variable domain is DGGITQSPKYLFRKEGQNVTLSCEQNLNHDAMYWYRQDPGQGLRLIYYSQIVNDFQKGDIAEGYSVSREKKESFPLTVTSAQKNPTAFYLCASTPRVGLLAKNIQYFGAGTRLSVL.

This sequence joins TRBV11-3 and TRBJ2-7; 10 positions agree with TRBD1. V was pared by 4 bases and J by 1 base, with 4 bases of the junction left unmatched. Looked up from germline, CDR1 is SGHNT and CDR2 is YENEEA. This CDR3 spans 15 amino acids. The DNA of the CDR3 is TGTGCCAGCAGCTCAGACAGGGGGCCTTCCTACGAGCAGTACTTC. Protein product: CASSSDRGPSYEQYF.

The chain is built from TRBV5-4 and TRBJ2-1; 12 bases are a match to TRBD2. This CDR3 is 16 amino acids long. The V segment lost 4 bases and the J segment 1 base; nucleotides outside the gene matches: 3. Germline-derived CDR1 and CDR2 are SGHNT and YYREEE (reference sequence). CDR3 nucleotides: TGTGCCAGCAGCACCCTAGCGGGAGGGTCCTACAATGAGCAGTTCTTC. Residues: CASSTLAGGSYNEQFF.

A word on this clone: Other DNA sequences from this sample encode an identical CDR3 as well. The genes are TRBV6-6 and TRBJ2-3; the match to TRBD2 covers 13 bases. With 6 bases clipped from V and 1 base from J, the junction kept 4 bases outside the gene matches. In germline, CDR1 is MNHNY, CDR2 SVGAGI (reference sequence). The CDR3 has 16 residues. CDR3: CASSRGTSGGTDTQYF. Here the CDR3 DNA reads TGTGCCAGCAGCCGAGGGACTAGCGGGGGCACAGATACGCAGTATTTT.

The CDR3 DNA reads as TGTGCCAGCAGTTACTCGAGGGCCGTCGCTAACTATGGCTACACCTTC. Its protein is CASSYSRAVANYGYTF. This chain links TRBV6-5 with TRBJ1-2; D is ambiguous. The CDR3 is 16 residues long. V was shortened by 0 bases and J by 0 bases, with 11 bases between the two germline ends. The germline V gene has CDR1 MNHEY and CDR2 SVGAGI.

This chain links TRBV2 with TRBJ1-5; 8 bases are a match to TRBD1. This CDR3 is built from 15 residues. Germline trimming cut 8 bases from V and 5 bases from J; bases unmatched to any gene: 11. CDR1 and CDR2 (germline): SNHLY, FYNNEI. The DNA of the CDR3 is TGTGCCAGCGGGAAAGAGACAGGGGCTCATCAGCCCCAGCATTTT. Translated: CASGKETGAHQPQHF.

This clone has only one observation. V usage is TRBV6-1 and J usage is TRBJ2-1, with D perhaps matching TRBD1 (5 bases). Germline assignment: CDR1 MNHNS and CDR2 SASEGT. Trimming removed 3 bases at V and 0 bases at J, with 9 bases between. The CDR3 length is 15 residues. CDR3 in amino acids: CASSDRGGSYNEQFF. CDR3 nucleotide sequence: TGTGCCAGCAGTGATAGGGGCGGCTCCTACAATGAGCAGTTCTTC.

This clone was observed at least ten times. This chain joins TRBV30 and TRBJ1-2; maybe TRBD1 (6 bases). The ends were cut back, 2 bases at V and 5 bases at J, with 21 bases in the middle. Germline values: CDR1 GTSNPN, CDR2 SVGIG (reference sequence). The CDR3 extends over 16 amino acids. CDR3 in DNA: TGTGCCTGGAGTTCGCCTAGTAAGACAGGAGGATATGGCTACACCTTC. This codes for CAWSSPSKTGGYGYTF.

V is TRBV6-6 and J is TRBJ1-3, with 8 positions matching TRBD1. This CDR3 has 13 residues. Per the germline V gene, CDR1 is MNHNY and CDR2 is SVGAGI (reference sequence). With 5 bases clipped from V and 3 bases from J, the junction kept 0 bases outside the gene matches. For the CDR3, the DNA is TGTGCCAGCAGTGACAGGGGTGGAAACACCATATATTTT. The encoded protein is CASSDRGGNTIYF.

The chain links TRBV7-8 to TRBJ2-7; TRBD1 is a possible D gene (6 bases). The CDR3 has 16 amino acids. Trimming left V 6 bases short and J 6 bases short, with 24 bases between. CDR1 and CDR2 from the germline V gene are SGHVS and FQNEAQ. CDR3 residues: CASRPNRAGAGLEQYF. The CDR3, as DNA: TGTGCCAGCAGACCAAACCGGGCAGGGGCAGGGCTCGAGCAGTACTTC.

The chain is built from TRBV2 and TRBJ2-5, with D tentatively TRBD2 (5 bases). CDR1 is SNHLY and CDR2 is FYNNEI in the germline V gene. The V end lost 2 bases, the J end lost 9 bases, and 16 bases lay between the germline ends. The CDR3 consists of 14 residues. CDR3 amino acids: CASSEMRAYGAQYF. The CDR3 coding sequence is TGTGCCAGCAGTGAAATGCGGGCGTATGGGGCCCAGTACTTC. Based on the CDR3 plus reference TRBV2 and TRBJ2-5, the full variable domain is EPEVTQTPSHQVTQMGQEVILRCVPISNHLYFYWYRQILGQKVEFLVSFYNNEISEKSEIFDDQFSVERPDGSNFTLKIRSTKLEDSAMYFCASSEMRAYGAQYFGPGTRLLVL.

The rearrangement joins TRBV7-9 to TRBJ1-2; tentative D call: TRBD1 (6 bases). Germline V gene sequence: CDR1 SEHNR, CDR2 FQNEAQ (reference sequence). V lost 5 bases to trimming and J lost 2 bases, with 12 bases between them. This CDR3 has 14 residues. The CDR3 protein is CASSPAGGNYGYTF. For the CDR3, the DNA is TGTGCCAGCAGCCCTGCTGGGGGCAACTATGGCTACACCTTC.

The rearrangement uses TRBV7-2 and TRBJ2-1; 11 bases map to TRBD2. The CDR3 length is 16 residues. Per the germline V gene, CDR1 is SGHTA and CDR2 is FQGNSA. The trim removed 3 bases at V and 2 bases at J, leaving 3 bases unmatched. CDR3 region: CASSFPLAGAYNEQFF. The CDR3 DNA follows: TGTGCCAGCAGCTTCCCACTAGCGGGGGCCTACAATGAGCAGTTCTTC.

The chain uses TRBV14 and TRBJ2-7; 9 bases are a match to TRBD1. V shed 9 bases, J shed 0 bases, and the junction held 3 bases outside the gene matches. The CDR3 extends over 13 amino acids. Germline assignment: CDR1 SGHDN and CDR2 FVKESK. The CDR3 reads CASSTGGSYEQYF. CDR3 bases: TGTGCCAGTTCGACAGGGGGCTCCTACGAGCAGTACTTC.

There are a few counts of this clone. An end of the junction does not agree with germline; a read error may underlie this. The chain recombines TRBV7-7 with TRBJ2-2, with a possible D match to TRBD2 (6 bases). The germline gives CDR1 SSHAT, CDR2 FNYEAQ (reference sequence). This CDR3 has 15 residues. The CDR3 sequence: CASSRSPGGTGELFF. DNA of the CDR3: TGTGCTAGCAGCCGTAGTCCCGGGGGCACCGGGGAGCTGTTTTTT.

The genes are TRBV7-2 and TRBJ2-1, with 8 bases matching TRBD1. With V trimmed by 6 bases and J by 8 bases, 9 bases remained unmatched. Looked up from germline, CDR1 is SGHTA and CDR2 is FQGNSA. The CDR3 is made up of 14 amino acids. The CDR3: CASRPPTGVHEQFF. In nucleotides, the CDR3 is TGTGCCAGCAGGCCCCCGACAGGGGTCCATGAGCAGTTCTTC.

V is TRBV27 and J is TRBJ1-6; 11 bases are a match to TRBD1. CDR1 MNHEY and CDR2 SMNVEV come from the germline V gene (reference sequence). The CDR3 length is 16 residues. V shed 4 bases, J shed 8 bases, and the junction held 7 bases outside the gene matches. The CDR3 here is CASSSLGQGADSPLHF. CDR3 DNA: TGTGCCAGCAGTTCCCTAGGACAGGGGGCTGATTCACCCCTCCACTTT.

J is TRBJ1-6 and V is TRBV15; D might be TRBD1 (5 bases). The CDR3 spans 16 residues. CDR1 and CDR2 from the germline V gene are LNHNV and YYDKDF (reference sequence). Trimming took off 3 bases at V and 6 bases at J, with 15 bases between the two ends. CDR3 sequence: CATSRSRGYVNSPLHF. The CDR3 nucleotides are TGTGCCACCAGCAGGTCTAGGGGTTACGTTAATTCACCCCTCCACTTT.